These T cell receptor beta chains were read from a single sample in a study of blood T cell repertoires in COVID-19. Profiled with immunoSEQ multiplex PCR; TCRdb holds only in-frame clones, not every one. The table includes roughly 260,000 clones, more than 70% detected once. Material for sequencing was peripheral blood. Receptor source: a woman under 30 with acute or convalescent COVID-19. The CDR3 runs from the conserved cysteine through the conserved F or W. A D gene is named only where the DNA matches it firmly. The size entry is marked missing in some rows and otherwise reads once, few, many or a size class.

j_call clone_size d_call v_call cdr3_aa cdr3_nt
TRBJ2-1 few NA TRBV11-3 CASKKGGSYNEQFF TGTGCCAGCAAGAAGGGGGGGTCCTACAATGAGCAGTTCTTC
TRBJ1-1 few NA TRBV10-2 CASQGMNTEAFF TGCGCCAGCCAGGGGATGAACACTGAAGCTTTCTTT
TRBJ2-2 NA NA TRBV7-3 CASSLISTGELFF TGTGCCAGCAGCTTAATTAGCACCGGGGAGCTGTTTTTT
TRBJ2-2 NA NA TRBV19 CASSIGAYTGELFF TGTGCCAGTAGTATAGGGGCGTACACCGGGGAGCTGTTTTTT
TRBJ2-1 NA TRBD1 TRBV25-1 CASSGQGEINEQFF TGTGCCAGCAGTGGACAGGGGGAGATAAATGAGCAGTTCTTC
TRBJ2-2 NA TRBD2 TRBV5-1 CASSLDRASGRPGGELFF TGCGCCAGCAGCTTGGATCGAGCTAGCGGGAGACCAGGCGGGGAGCTGTTTTTT
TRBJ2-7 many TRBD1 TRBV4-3 CASSQGWGQGADNEQYF TGCGCCAGCAGCCAAGGGTGGGGACAGGGGGCAGACAACGAGCAGTACTTC
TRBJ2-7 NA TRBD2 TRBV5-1 CASSNGTRRFYEQYF TGCGCCAGCAGCAACGGGACTAGGAGATTCTACGAGCAGTACTTC
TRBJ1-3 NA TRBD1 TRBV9 CASSAGQGAGNTIYF TGTGCCAGCAGCGCCGGACAGGGGGCTGGAAACACCATATATTTT
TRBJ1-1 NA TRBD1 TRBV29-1 CSVDLDRVKAFF TGCAGCGTTGATCTCGACAGGGTCAAAGCTTTCTTT
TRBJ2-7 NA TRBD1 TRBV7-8 CASSLGGPGQGSGEQYF TGTGCCAGCAGCTTAGGGGGACCGGGACAGGGGTCTGGCGAGCAGTACTTC
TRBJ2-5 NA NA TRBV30 CAWSPIGQMLKETQYF TGTGCCTGGAGTCCCATAGGACAGATGCTTAAAGAGACCCAGTACTTC
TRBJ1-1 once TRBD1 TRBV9 CASSVAGQGAQGAFF TGTGCCAGCAGCGTAGCGGGACAGGGGGCCCAGGGAGCTTTCTTT
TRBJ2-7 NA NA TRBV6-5 CASSYSVGGTYEQYF TGTGCCAGCAGTTACTCGGTAGGGGGTACCTACGAGCAGTACTTC
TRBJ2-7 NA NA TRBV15 CATSRGGASSYEQYF TGTGCCACCAGCAGAGGGGGCGCGAGCTCCTACGAGCAGTACTTC
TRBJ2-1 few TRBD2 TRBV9 CASSRSSGLRYEQFF TGTGCCAGCAGCAGATCTAGCGGTCTTAGGTATGAGCAGTTCTTC
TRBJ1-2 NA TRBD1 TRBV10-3 CAISWDRGRDGYTF TGTGCCATCAGTTGGGACAGGGGGCGGGATGGCTACACCTTC
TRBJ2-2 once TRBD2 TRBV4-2 CASSQETSGANTGELFF TGTGCCAGCAGTCAAGAAACCAGCGGGGCGAACACCGGGGAGCTGTTTTTT
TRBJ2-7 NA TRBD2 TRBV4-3 CASSQDSYSGSFPRF TGCGCCAGCAGCCAAGACAGTTACAGCGGGAGTTTTCCACGCTTC
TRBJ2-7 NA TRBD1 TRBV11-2 CASSLEQGAFGYEQYF TGTGCCAGCAGCTTAGAACAGGGGGCCTTCGGCTACGAGCAGTACTTC
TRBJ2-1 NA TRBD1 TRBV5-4 CASSSDRGWSYNEQFF TGTGCCAGCAGCTCGGACAGGGGGTGGTCCTACAATGAGCAGTTCTTC
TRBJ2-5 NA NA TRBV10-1 CARPLEETQYF TGCGCCAGACCCTTGGAGGAGACCCAGTACTTC
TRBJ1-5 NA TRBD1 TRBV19 CASTPSWAGGLNQPQHF TGTGCCAGTACCCCCTCCTGGGCAGGGGGCTTGAATCAGCCCCAGCATTTT
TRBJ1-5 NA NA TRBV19 CASSVGSYSNQPQHF TGTGCCAGTAGTGTAGGGAGTTATAGCAATCAGCCCCAGCATTTT
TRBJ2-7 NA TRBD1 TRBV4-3 CASSPGTGVYEQYF TGCGCCAGCAGCCCCGGGACAGGGGTCTACGAGCAGTACTTC
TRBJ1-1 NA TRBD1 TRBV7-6 CASSQQGPLNTEAFF TGTGCCAGCAGCCAACAGGGGCCGCTTAACACTGAAGCTTTCTTT
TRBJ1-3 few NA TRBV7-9 CASSWGQHSGNTIYF TGTGCCAGCAGCTGGGGACAACACTCTGGAAACACCATATATTTT
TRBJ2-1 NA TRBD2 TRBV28 CASNGLAGVSYNEQFF TGTGCCAGCAATGGACTAGCGGGAGTCTCCTACAATGAGCAGTTCTTC
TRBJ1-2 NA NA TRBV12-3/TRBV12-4 CASSFKGFYGYTF TGTGCCAGCAGTTTTAAGGGGTTCTATGGCTACACCTTC
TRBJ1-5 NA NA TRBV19 CASSMAIQGFDQPQHF TGTGCCAGTAGTATGGCGATACAGGGATTTGATCAGCCCCAGCATTTT
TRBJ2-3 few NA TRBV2 CASSYTVDTQYF TGTGCCAGCAGTTACACCGTAGATACGCAGTATTTT
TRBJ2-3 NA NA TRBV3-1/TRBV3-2 CASSLGWIRAGSTDTQYF TGTGCCAGCAGCCTAGGCTGGATAAGGGCAGGGAGCACAGATACGCAGTATTTT
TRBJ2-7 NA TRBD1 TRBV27 CASTSMTGGNYEQYF TGTGCCAGCACCTCTATGACAGGGGGGAACTACGAGCAGTACTTC
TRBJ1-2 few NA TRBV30 CAWSSRSYGYTF TGTGCCTGGAGTTCCCGGTCCTATGGCTACACCTTC
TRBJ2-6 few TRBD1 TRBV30 CAWGSRPLRTGGSGANVLTF TGTGCCTGGGGATCTCGCCCGCTCCGGACAGGGGGCTCTGGGGCCAACGTCCTGACTTTC
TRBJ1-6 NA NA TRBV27 CASSLARRGYNSPLHF TGTGCCAGCAGTTTGGCGAGGAGGGGCTATAATTCACCCCTCCACTTT
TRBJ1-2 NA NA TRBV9 CASSAGHAGYTF TGTGCCAGCAGCGCCGGACACGCGGGCTACACCTTC
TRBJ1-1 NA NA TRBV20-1 CSAPDRTEAFF TGCAGTGCCCCCGACAGGACTGAAGCTTTCTTT
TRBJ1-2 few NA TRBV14 CASSQEGSVGAHYGYTF TGTGCCAGCAGCCAAGAGGGATCTGTGGGGGCTCACTATGGCTACACCTTC
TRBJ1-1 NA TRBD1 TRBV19 CASSMDRGLTEAFF TGTGCCAGTAGTATGGACAGGGGGCTGACTGAAGCTTTCTTT
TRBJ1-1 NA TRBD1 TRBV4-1 CASSHRRDRGTEAFF TGCGCCAGCAGCCACCGCCGGGACAGGGGGACTGAAGCTTTCTTT
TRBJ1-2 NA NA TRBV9 CASSVVEGPNYGYTF TGTGCCAGCAGCGTAGTGGAGGGTCCTAACTATGGCTACACCTTC
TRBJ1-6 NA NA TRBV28 CASSLPLGEHNSPLHF TGTGCCAGCAGTCTCCCATTAGGGGAACACAATTCACCCCTCCACTTT
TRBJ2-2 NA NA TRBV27 CAKHNRAGELFF TGTGCCAAACACAACAGGGCCGGGGAGCTGTTTTTT
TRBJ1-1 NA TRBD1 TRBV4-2 CASSQDPGQAFTEAFF TGTGCCAGCAGCCAAGACCCGGGACAGGCATTCACTGAAGCTTTCTTT
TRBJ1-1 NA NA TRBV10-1 CASSESPQGEAFF TGCGCCAGCAGTGAGTCCCCGCAGGGTGAAGCTTTCTTT
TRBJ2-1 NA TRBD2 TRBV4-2 CASSQSTSGKSYNEQFF TGTGCCAGCAGCCAATCGACTAGCGGGAAATCCTACAATGAGCAGTTCTTC
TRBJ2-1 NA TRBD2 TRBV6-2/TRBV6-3 CASSLLAGYNEQFF TGTGCCAGCAGTCTACTAGCGGGTTACAATGAGCAGTTCTTC